The 21 T cell receptor beta chains in this list originate from one sample, sequenced in a study of blood T cell repertoires in COVID-19. The protocol was immunoSEQ multiplex PCR, while the TCRdb copy is restricted to in-frame clones and leaves out a portion. Of roughly 320,000 clones in the sample, about 87% were seen once. The sample comprised peripheral blood. These receptors came from a man between 70 and 80 years old with acute or convalescent COVID-19.

The chain uses TRBV12-3 or TRBV12-4 and TRBJ2-7; 10 bases are a match to TRBD2. V trimming: 5 bases; J trimming: 3 bases; junction bases outside the gene matches: 1. This CDR3 comprises 13 residues. CDR3 residues: CASSSGGGYEQYF. CDR3 nucleotides: TGTGCCAGCAGTAGCGGGGGGGGCTACGAGCAGTACTTC.

The chain links TRBV5-8 to TRBJ1-2; 7 bases match TRBD1. J lost 4 bases, V lost 4 bases, and 1 base had no gene match. This CDR3 contains 12 residues. CDR1 SGHTS and CDR2 YDEGEE come from the germline V gene. The DNA of the CDR3 is TGTGCCAGCAGCGACAGGGTCTATGGCTACACCTTC. It is translated as CASSDRVYGYTF.

This clone was detected once. The V gene is TRBV11-2, the J gene TRBJ1-2; TRBD1 might be the D (6 bases). The CDR3 consists of 16 residues. Trimming removed 3 bases at V and 4 bases at J, with 18 bases between. CDR1 is SGHAT, CDR2 FQNNGV, per germline. The DNA for the CDR3 is TGTGCCAGCAGCTTCCCTAAAGGGGGAATACGCTATGGCTACACCTTC. It translates to CASSFPKGGIRYGYTF. Supplemented by reference TRBV11-2 and TRBJ1-2, the full variable domain reads EAGVAQSPRYKIIEKRQSVAFWCNPISGHATLYWYQQILGQGPKLLIQFQNNGVVDDSQLPKDRFSAERLKGVDSTLKIQPAKLEDSAVYLCASSFPKGGIRYGYTFGSGTRLTVV.

The genes are TRBV2 and TRBJ2-7; 7 bases are shared with TRBD1. The ends lost 7 bases at V and 4 bases at J; junction bases unmatched: 10. There are 14 residues in the CDR3. CDR1 and CDR2 (germline): SNHLY, FYNNEI. As DNA, the CDR3 is TGTGCCAGCAACCGAGACAGGGATAAATACGAGCAGTACTTC. As protein: CASNRDRDKYEQYF.

J is TRBJ1-6 and V is TRBV7-2; D unresolved. V dropped 5 bases and J dropped 13 bases, with 12 bases sitting between them. The CDR3 contains 12 residues. Germline V CDR1 and CDR2: SGHTA, FQGNSA. CDR3 loop: CASSINTAPLHF. CDR3 nucleotide sequence: TGTGCCAGCAGCATAAACACAGCTCCCCTCCACTTT.

The V call is TRBV7-9, the J call TRBJ1-6; D may be TRBD1 (6 bases). The CDR3 has 14 residues. Trimming left V 5 bases short and J 6 bases short, with 11 bases between. Germline CDR1 SEHNR, CDR2 FQNEAQ (reference sequence). The CDR3 here is CASSRTDINSPLHF. The DNA for the CDR3 is TGTGCCAGCAGCCGGACAGACATTAATTCACCCCTCCACTTT.

The chain employs TRBV11-3 and TRBJ2-3; 8 nucleotides match TRBD1. The junction had 4 bases not matched to a gene; V was cut back by 8 bases and J by 3 bases. The CDR3 totals 13 residues. Per germline, CDR1 SGHNT and CDR2 YENEEA. The CDR3 DNA is TGTGCCAGCGGACAGGGTGGAACAGATACGCAGTATTTT. Protein: CASGQGGTDTQYF.

The sample holds a few counts of this clone. The rearrangement joins TRBV7-2 to TRBJ2-7; 7 nucleotides line up with TRBD1. Germline V gene data show CDR1 as SGHTA and CDR2 as FQGNSA. The CDR3 is made up of 14 amino acids. V dropped 6 bases and J dropped 2; count of bases not matched to a gene: 7. CDR3 sequence (DNA): TGTGCCAGCAGAGTTAGACAGGGCGCCTACGAGCAGTACTTC. Its translation is CASRVRQGAYEQYF. The entire variable domain, with the rest obtained from reference TRBV7-2 and TRBJ2-7, is as follows: GAGVSQSPSNKVTEKGKDVELRCDPISGHTALYWYRQSLGQGLEFLIYFQGNSAPDKSGLPSDRFSAERTGGSVSTLTIQRTQQEDSAVYLCASRVRQGAYEQYFGPGTRLTVT.

J is TRBJ2-2 and V is TRBV10-1, with 8 bases fitting TRBD1. The CDR3 is 14 amino acids. Germline values: CDR1 WNHNN, CDR2 SYGVQD (reference sequence). V trimming: 2 bases; J trimming: 7 bases; junction bases outside the gene matches: 3. The CDR3 bases are TGCGCCAGCAGTGAGAACAGGGGGATCGGGGAGCTGTTTTTT. Residues: CASSENRGIGELFF.

The chain recombines TRBV2 with TRBJ1-2; 7 nucleotides match TRBD1. CDR3 length: 14 amino acids. V lost 6 bases, J lost 3 bases, and 7 bases stayed unmatched. In germline, CDR1 is SNHLY, CDR2 FYNNEI. The CDR3 sequence: CASRDRVSHYGYTF. CDR3 sequence (DNA): TGTGCCAGCAGAGACAGGGTCAGCCACTATGGCTACACCTTC.

This CDR3 reads CAWNTPGQPNSPLHF. The CDR3 DNA is TGTGCCTGGAATACCCCGGGACAGCCGAATTCACCCCTCCACTTT. The chain employs TRBV30 and TRBJ1-6, with 7 positions matching TRBD1. Losses at the gene ends were 4 bases for V and 7 bases for J; bases not matched to a gene: 10. Germline-derived CDR1 and CDR2 are GTSNPN and SVGIG (reference sequence). This CDR3 has 15 amino acids.

This clone turned up a few times. The chain has TRBV20-1 and TRBJ2-1; D ambiguous. With 3 bases removed from V and 15 bases from J, the gap between germline ends came to 15 bases. Per the germline V gene, CDR1 is DFQATT and CDR2 is SNEGSKA (reference sequence). The CDR3 is made up of 11 amino acids. The DNA for the CDR3 is TGCAGTGCTAGTCTAGGATCACTGTCGTTCTTC. It specifies CSASLGSLSFF.

This clone was recorded once. The chain couples TRBV4-1 to TRBJ1-4, with D possibly being TRBD1 (5 bases). V lost 5 bases and J lost 1, with 11 bases in between. CDR3 length equals 15 residues. Germline V gene data show CDR1 as MGHRA and CDR2 as YSYEKL. The CDR3 reads CASSLRQRTNEKLFF. The CDR3 bases are TGCGCCAGCAGCTTGCGACAGAGAACTAATGAAAAACTGTTTTTT.

The chain carries TRBV29-1 and TRBJ2-3, with 9 bases matching TRBD1. V trimming: 6 bases; J trimming: 5 bases; junction bases outside the gene matches: 12. CDR3 size: 15 residues. Germline CDR1 SQVTM, CDR2 ANQGSEA. The CDR3 protein is CSVGASGQGGDTQYF. CDR3 in DNA: TGCAGCGTGGGGGCTTCGGGACAGGGAGGAGATACGCAGTATTTT.

The J gene is TRBJ2-7, the V gene TRBV7-9; 8 positions agree with TRBD2. This CDR3 is built from 16 residues. Germline loops: CDR1 SEHNR, CDR2 FQNEAQ (reference sequence). The V and J ends lost 1 base and 4 bases, in that order; junction bases with no gene match: 9. The CDR3 reads CASSLGLAPSGYEQYF. The CDR3 DNA reads TGTGCCAGCAGCTTAGGACTAGCGCCGAGTGGGTACGAGCAGTACTTC.

This chain uses TRBV28 with TRBJ1-2; 9 nucleotides agree with TRBD1. The CDR3 is 15 amino acids. CDR1 and CDR2 (germline): MDHEN, SYDVKM. V lost 6 bases and J lost 7; bases outside the gene matches: 12. CDR3 loop: CASSPLGQGVSGYTF. CDR3 sequence (DNA): TGTGCCAGCAGCCCCTTGGGACAGGGAGTCTCTGGCTACACCTTC.

The chain links TRBV30 to TRBJ1-5; a weak D match, TRBD1 (6 bases). V shed 0 bases and J shed 0 bases, with 15 bases lying between them. There are 17 residues in the CDR3. The germline V gene has CDR1 GTSNPN and CDR2 SVGIG (reference sequence). The CDR3 spells CAWSVRPQGYSNQPQHF. In DNA, the CDR3 is TGTGCCTGGAGTGTACGGCCCCAGGGGTATAGCAATCAGCCCCAGCATTTT. The full variable domain, its missing parts supplied by reference TRBV30 and TRBJ1-5, is SQTIHQWPATLVQPVGSPLSLECTVEGTSNPNLYWYRQAAGRGLQLLFYSVGIGQISSEVPQNLSASRPQDRQFILSSKKLLLSDSGFYLCAWSVRPQGYSNQPQHFGDGTRLSIL.

This clone was seen only once. Written as DNA, the CDR3 is TGTGCCAGCAGCCTCCGGACAGGGTGGGACTATGGCTACACCTTC. Its translation is CASSLRTGWDYGYTF. The chain combines TRBV13 with TRBJ1-2; 8 bases are a match to TRBD1. V lost 5 bases, J lost 3 bases, and 8 bases stayed unmatched. Germline loops: CDR1 PRHDT, CDR2 FYEKMQ (reference sequence). The CDR3 runs 15 residues.

The chain recombines TRBV3-1 (or the pseudogene TRBV3-2) with TRBJ2-7; D not resolved. The CDR3 is made up of 14 amino acids. Trimming removed 3 bases at V and 2 bases at J, with 11 bases between. Germline V CDR1 and CDR2: LGHDT, YNNKEL (reference sequence). DNA of the CDR3: TGTGCCAGCAGCCACGTGGTCGGTCCCTACGAGCAGTACTTC. It is translated as CASSHVVGPYEQYF.

The genes are TRBV15 and TRBJ2-7; no clear D. Trimming took off 6 bases at V and 0 bases at J, with 12 bases between the two ends. Germline-derived CDR1 and CDR2 are LNHNV and YYDKDF (reference sequence). This CDR3 spans 14 amino acids. As DNA, the CDR3 is TGTGCCACCAGAAAGGTCACAGACTCCTACGAGCAGTACTTC. Encoded protein: CATRKVTDSYEQYF.

The chain links TRBV2 to TRBJ1-3; 8 nucleotides agree with TRBD1. Germline V CDR1 and CDR2: SNHLY, FYNNEI. The length of the CDR3 is 12 residues. After removal of 7 bases from V and 9 bases from J, the junction contained 5 bases not matched to a gene. CDR3 nucleotides: TGTGCCAGCACAGGGGGCTTGGGCACCATATATTTT. This gives the protein CASTGGLGTIYF.